A selection of T cell receptor delta chains follows, all from one sample in a study of gamma-delta T cells after stem cell transplantation. TCRdb re-called clones from the RT-PCR reads via CATT. The table lists several thousand delta-chain clones, 20% to 25% of them singletons. The specimen was gamma-delta T cells. Receptors were obtained from a human donor. It is not recorded whose cells these are; they may come from a transplant donor. Both conserved end residues are part of each CDR3. A D gene is named only where the DNA matches it firmly. Size values are once, few and many counts, or a class for expanded clones, and some rows have none.

d_call	j_call	v_call	cdr3_length	clone_size	cdr3_aa	cdr3_nt
TRDD3	TRDJ1	TRDV2	19	medium-sized	CACDSVLGASAGGADKLIF	TGTGCCTGTGACTCAGTACTGGGGGCCTCCGCGGGTGGGGCCGATAAACTCATCTTT
TRDD3	TRDJ3	TRDV2	20	medium-sized	CACDTVMGDSVSWDTRQMFF	TGTGCCTGTGACACGGTGATGGGGGATTCTGTCTCCTGGGACACCCGACAGATGTTTTTC
TRDD3	TRDJ1	TRDV2	18	NA	CACESVPTGGSPTDKLIF	TGTGCCTGTGAAAGCGTTCCGACTGGGGGATCCCCCACCGATAAACTCATCTTT
TRDD2	TRDJ1	TRDV2	20	few	CACDAVPTLLVVSGTDKLIF	TGTGCCTGTGACGCCGTTCCTACGTTATTGGTAGTATCGGGTACCGATAAACTCATCTTT
TRDD3	TRDJ1	TRDV2	15	NA	CACDPLGDTADKLIF	TGTGCCTGTGACCCGCTGGGGGATACAGCCGATAAACTCATCTTT
TRDD3	TRDJ1	TRDV2	14	few	CACDRLGDIDKLIF	TGTGCCTGTGACAGACTCGGGGATATCGATAAACTCATCTTT
NA	TRDJ3	TRDV2	18	few	CACDPAGTGTWDTRQMFF	TGTGCCTGTGACCCAGCGGGGACTGGGACCTGGGACACCCGACAGATGTTTTTC
NA	TRDJ1	TRDV1	23	NA	CALGDVSSFAWGPKPSYTDKLIF	TGTGCTCTTGGGGATGTCTCTTCCTTCGCTTGGGGACCTAAACCCTCGTACACCGATAAACTCATCTTT
TRDD2	TRDJ1	TRDV1	19	medium-sized	CALAAEYLPSFSLTDKLIF	TGTGCTCTTGCAGCTGAATATCTTCCTTCCTTCTCTCTCACCGATAAACTCATCTTT
NA	TRDJ1	TRDV2	19	medium-sized	CACDSLLSGGPGYTDKLIF	TGTGCCTGTGACAGCCTCCTGTCAGGGGGCCCAGGGTACACCGATAAACTCATCTTT
TRDD3	TRDJ1	TRDV2	20	NA	CACDAVSPTPLLGDPDELIF	TGTGCCTGTGACGCCGTAAGTCCTACCCCCCTACTGGGGGATCCAGACGAACTCATCTTT
TRDD3	TRDJ1	TRDV2	17	NA	CACEKMGDTSDTDKLIF	TGTGCCTGTGAGAAGATGGGGGATACTTCTGACACCGATAAACTCATCTTT
TRDD3	TRDJ1	TRDV1	21	NA	CALGELSIKDWGIRASDKLIF	TGTGCTCTTGGGGAACTAAGTATTAAGGACTGGGGGATACGCGCGAGCGATAAACTCATCTTT
TRDD3	TRDJ1	TRDV2	17	NA	CACDPVTGAPRPDKLIF	TGTGCCTGTGACCCGGTGACTGGGGCTCCCCGCCCCGATAAACTCATCTTT
TRDD3	TRDJ3	TRDV2	21	few	CACDTYWGTYARSWDTRQMFF	TGTGCCTGTGACACCTACTGGGGGACATATGCACGCTCCTGGGACACCCGACAGATGTTTTTC
TRDD3	TRDJ1	TRDV2	21	NA	CACDTLDWGMQLDKDTDKLIF	TGTGCCTGTGACACGTTGGACTGGGGGATGCAGCTTGATAAGGACACCGATAAACTCATCTTT
NA	TRDJ1	TRDV1	17	NA	CALGEILPPRYSDKLIF	TGTGCTCTTGGGGAAATTCTTCCCCCGAGGTATTCCGATAAACTCATCTTT
TRDD3	TRDJ3	TRDV2	18	few	CACDTWDTLSWDTRQMFF	TGTGCCTGTGACACGTGGGATACCCTCTCCTGGGACACCCGACAGATGTTTTTC
TRDD3	TRDJ3	TRDV2	22	once	CACDTSSDWGIRSSWDTRQMFF	TGTGCCTGTGACACCTCTTCGGACTGGGGGATACGGAGCTCCTGGGACACCCGACAGATGTTTTTC
TRDD3	TRDJ1	TRDV2	18	medium-sized	CACDTLVLGDSYTDKLIF	TGTGCCTGTGACACCCTTGTACTGGGGGACTCGTACACCGATAAACTCATCTTT
NA	TRDJ1	TRDV1	24	NA	CALGDRAPNFLRRSWGGYTDKLIF	TGTGCTCTTGGGGACCGGGCGCCCAACTTCCTCCGAAGGAGCTGGGGGGGTTACACCGATAAACTCATCTTT
TRDD3	TRDJ1	TRDV2	16	medium-sized	CACDTLTGGYTDKLIF	TGTGCCTGTGACACCCTAACTGGGGGATACACCGATAAACTCATCTTT
TRDD3	TRDJ1	TRDV2	20	NA	CACDTGYYLTGGRHTDKLIF	TGTGCCTGTGACACCGGATATTACTTAACTGGGGGCCGCCACACCGATAAACTCATCTTT
TRDD3	TRDJ3	TRDV2	19	medium-sized	CACDTGNWGIPRDTRQMFF	TGTGCCTGTGACACCGGAAACTGGGGGATACCCCGGGACACCCGACAGATGTTTTTC
NA	TRDJ3	TRDV2	18	few	CACDHAQHFTEDTRQMFF	TGTGCCTGTGACCACGCCCAACACTTCACCGAGGACACCCGACAGATGTTTTTC
NA	TRDJ1	TRDV2	13	medium-sized	CACDEVRATELIF	TGTGCCTGTGACGAGGTACGGGCAACGGAACTCATCTTT
TRDD3	TRDJ1	TRDV2	19	few	CACDTVALGDRDDTDKLIF	TGTGCCTGTGACACCGTGGCACTGGGGGATAGGGATGACACCGATAAACTCATCTTT
TRDD3	TRDJ1	TRDV2	16	few	CACDPVGYWGRTKLIF	TGTGCCTGTGACCCCGTTGGCTACTGGGGGAGGACTAAACTCATCTTT
NA	TRDJ1	TRDV2	17	medium-sized	CACALLGVHPYTDKLIF	TGTGCCTGTGCCCTTTTGGGGGTTCACCCGTACACCGATAAACTCATCTTT